Listed below are T cell receptor beta chains from one sample, sequenced in a study of CXCR3-negative and CXCR3-positive naive CD8 T cells. TCRdb re-called the 5' RACE reads; every CDR3 protein appears as one record, without DNA. The sample includes about 48,000 distinct CDR3 sequences. Source material: memory CD8+ T cells from blood. The receptors derive from a human donor in good health. Some clones in this sample may be carry-over from other donors' samples. The CDR3 runs from the conserved cysteine through the conserved F or W.

j_call	v_call	cdr3_length	cdr3_aa
TRBJ1-5	TRBV19	14	CASSIGQGNQPQHF
TRBJ2-1	TRBV7-9	14	CASSPFGSYNEQFF
TRBJ1-5	TRBV15	18	CATSRGSSNAVQSQPQHF
TRBJ2-7	TRBV7-6	16	CASSPTPGGLPYEQYF
TRBJ2-2	TRBV29-1	12	CSASTNTGELFF
TRBJ1-2	TRBV5-1	15	CASSSGTELNYGYTF
TRBJ2-3	TRBV12-3/TRBV12-4	16	CASSPWTGRATDTQYF
TRBJ2-7	TRBV4-1	15	CASSLRTSGVYEQYF
TRBJ2-7	TRBV6-2/TRBV6-3	14	CASSYQGASYEQYF
TRBJ2-5	TRBV12-3/TRBV12-4	13	CASIRDSEETQYF
TRBJ1-1	TRBV6-5	16	CASSRIGDRGRTEAFF
TRBJ2-4	TRBV10-3	12	CAISEEKGGEYF
TRBJ2-4	TRBV4-3	17	CASSQDIPPGPGDIQYF
TRBJ2-5	TRBV5-1	15	CASSRGTGERETQYF
TRBJ1-2	TRBV7-9	14	CASRVGGLDYGYTF
TRBJ1-4	TRBV15	16	CATSRDSGTGNEKLFF
TRBJ2-7	TRBV29-1	15	CSAAIPLERAYEQYF
TRBJ1-5	TRBV10-1	13	CASSPTGAQPQHF
TRBJ1-2	TRBV4-3	15	CASSQPGEPISGYTF
TRBJ1-1	TRBV12-3/TRBV12-4	15	CASSLEGQGTTEAFF